The next 22 T cell receptor beta chains were all read from a single sample in a study of Graves' ophthalmopathy and Graves' hyperthyroidism. TCR beta CDR3 amplification used RNA transcripts. Following a first-round RT-PCR that used HTBI primers, a second-round multiplex PCR was carried out. TCRdb re-called the multiplex PCR reads through MiXCR, storing one row per CDR3 protein. The data hold 620,000 or so distinct CDR3 sequences, with about a fifth observed a single time. Specimen: peripheral blood. The source of these receptors is a young woman with stable Graves' hyperthyroidism. Some clones in this sample may be carry-over from other donors' samples.

Of note for this clonotype: A much larger clone differs by one base, so this may be a read error. The chain recombines TRBV20-1 with TRBJ1-6, with a weak D call TRBD1 (5 bases). This CDR3 spans 14 amino acids. Germline CDR1 reads DFQATT; CDR2 reads SNEGSKA (reference sequence). The CDR3 is CSASKTGNNSPLNF. The DNA of the CDR3 is TGCAGTGCTAGCAAAACAGGAAATAATTCACCCCTCAACTTT.

The table lists this clonotype with many counts. This chain uses TRBV30 with TRBJ1-5; D not resolved. V lost 6 bases, J lost 7 bases, and 16 bases lay in between. In germline, CDR1 is GTSNPN, CDR2 SVGIG (reference sequence). The CDR3 is made up of 13 amino acids. CDR3 protein: CACKNPGGQPQHF. CDR3 in DNA: TGTGCCTGCAAAAACCCCGGCGGCCAGCCCCAGCATTTT. The full variable domain, rest sourced from reference TRBV30 and TRBJ1-5, is SQTIHQWPATLVQPVGSPLSLECTVEGTSNPNLYWYRQAAGRGLQLLFYSVGIGQISSEVPQNLSASRPQDRQFILSSKKLLLSDSGFYLCACKNPGGQPQHFGDGTRLSIL.

The gene calls are TRBV6-2 or TRBV6-3 and TRBJ2-2; D might be TRBD1 or TRBD2, each matching 5 bases. Germline lookup yields CDR1 MNHEY and CDR2 SVGEGT. Trimming cost V 6 bases and J 4 bases, with 9 bases left between them. The CDR3 covers 13 residues. The CDR3 nucleotides are TGTGCCAGCAGGGGGCGGGTCACCGGGGAGCTGTTTTTT. Its protein is CASRGRVTGELFF.

V gene TRBV29-1 combines with J gene TRBJ1-2, with D hard to call. Germline CDR1 SQVTM, CDR2 ANQGSEA. CDR3 length equals 12 residues. V was clipped by 6 bases and J by 7 bases, with 15 bases between them. The DNA for the CDR3 is TGCAGCGTATTGACGCACCCCTTTGGCTACACCTTC. As protein: CSVLTHPFGYTF.

This clonotype was seen at least ten times. The chain joins TRBV5-6 to TRBJ1-1; TRBD1 might be the D (5 bases). The CDR3 has 15 residues. The V end was cut by 3 bases, the J end by 5 bases, with 17 bases between. Germline V lookup: CDR1 SGHDT, CDR2 YYEEEE. Here the CDR3 DNA reads TGTGCCAGCAGCTGGAGGGCAGGGACGGGGACTGAAGCTTTCTTT. Translating gives CASSWRAGTGTEAFF.

This clonotype was found many times. This CDR3 is CASSQRTSGGARETQYF. CDR3 DNA sequence: TGTGCCAGCAGCCAAAGGACTAGCGGGGGGGCTCGAGAGACCCAGTACTTC. The V gene is TRBV14, the J gene TRBJ2-5; TRBD2 matches at 15 bases. Germline-derived CDR1 and CDR2 are SGHDN and FVKESK. J lost 4 bases, V lost 2 bases, and 5 bases had no gene match. The CDR3 has 17 residues.

This clonotype occurred many times. The rearrangement uses TRBV15 and TRBJ2-7; D tentatively reads TRBD1 or TRBD2 (5 bases each). Germline CDR1 reads LNHNV; CDR2 reads YYDKDF (reference sequence). The CDR3 extends over 13 amino acids. V was pared by 5 bases and J by 3 bases, with 11 bases between. The CDR3 DNA reads as TGTGCCACCAGCGGTCGGGACCGCTACGAGCAGTACTTC. It specifies CATSGRDRYEQYF.

This clonotype showed up many times. The chain couples TRBV30 to TRBJ1-2; 10 bases match TRBD1. The CDR3 has 12 amino acids. CDR1 GTSNPN and CDR2 SVGIG come from the germline V gene (reference sequence). CDR3 nucleotide sequence: TGTGCGACGACAGGGGGCTTCCATGGCTACACCTTC. This translates into CATTGGFHGYTF.

This clonotype was seen many times. The chain carries TRBV6-2 or TRBV6-3 and TRBJ2-7; D is unresolved. With 2 bases removed from V and 7 bases from J, the gap between germline ends came to 9 bases. This CDR3 region has 12 residues. Germline CDR1 is MNHEY and CDR2 is SVGEGT. The CDR3 region is CASSYTTREQYF. CDR3 coding DNA: TGTGCCAGCAGTTACACCACGAGAGAGCAGTACTTC.

This clonotype has only one observation. The chain joins TRBV25-1 to TRBJ2-7; TRBD1 agrees at 7 bases. The CDR3 spans 13 residues. Trimming removed 5 bases from V and 6 bases from J; junction bases left unmatched: 7. Germline CDR1 and CDR2: MGHDK and SYGVNS. The CDR3 here is CASSIQQGFEQYF. The CDR3 nucleotides are TGTGCCAGCAGTATTCAACAGGGGTTCGAGCAGTACTTC.

This clonotype was observed many times. The chain joins TRBV11-2 to TRBJ2-5, with D possibly matching TRBD1 (5 bases). The CDR3 totals 13 residues. In germline, CDR1 is SGHAT, CDR2 FQNNGV. V was pared by 0 bases and J by 7 bases, with 9 bases between. The chain's CDR3 is CASSLDHQGTQYF. CDR3 in DNA: TGTGCCAGCAGCTTAGATCACCAGGGGACCCAGTACTTC.

This clonotype was recorded many times. The rearrangement joins TRBV28 to TRBJ2-7; D call uncertain. The germline CDR1 and CDR2 sequences are MDHEN and SYDVKM. CDR3 length: 12 residues. Trimming took 6 bases from V and 3 from J, leaving 9 bases between them. CDR3 amino acids: CASRSPDYEQYF. The DNA for the CDR3 is TGTGCCAGCAGAAGCCCGGACTACGAGCAGTACTTC.

The rearrangement uses TRBV12-3 or TRBV12-4 and TRBJ2-5, with D possibly TRBD2 on 5 matching bases. CDR3 length: 14 residues. V shed 6 bases and J shed 5 bases, with 16 bases lying between them. As DNA, the CDR3 is TGTGCCAGCAGCCCCCAGCTACGAGGGGAGACCCAGTACTTC. It is translated as CASSPQLRGETQYF.

The V and J genes are TRBV27 and TRBJ2-7; D perhaps matches TRBD2 (5 bases). Trimming removed 6 bases at V and 7 bases at J, with 22 bases between. This CDR3 region has 15 residues. Per the germline V gene, CDR1 is MNHEY and CDR2 is SMNVEV (reference sequence). This CDR3 is CASSAGLSLRGEQYF. DNA for the CDR3: TGTGCCAGCAGCGCCGGACTCTCCCTGAGAGGGGAGCAGTACTTC.

This clonotype was seen at least ten times. This chain links TRBV20-1 with TRBJ2-7, with 10 nucleotides matching TRBD2. The CDR3 is 13 residues long. CDR1 is DFQATT and CDR2 is SNEGSKA in the germline V gene (reference sequence). With 1 base clipped from V and 5 bases from J, the junction kept 2 bases outside the gene matches. The CDR3 sequence: CSARVLAGDEQYF. In DNA form, the CDR3 reads TGCAGTGCTAGAGTTCTAGCGGGAGACGAGCAGTACTTC.

In its sample, this clonotype was seen a few times. The genes are TRBV6-2 or TRBV6-3 and TRBJ1-5; 7 nucleotides match TRBD1. This CDR3 has 16 residues. The V segment lost 4 bases and the J segment 1 base; nucleotides outside the gene matches: 7. Germline-derived CDR1 and CDR2 are MNHEY and SVGEGT. The CDR3 region is CASSSLRGNSNQPQHF. CDR3 in DNA: TGTGCCAGCAGTTCGCTCAGGGGGAACAGCAATCAGCCCCAGCATTTT.

This clonotype occurred many times. A much larger clone lies one base from this, so it may be a read error. The chain carries TRBV6-1 and TRBJ1-5; a possible D gene is TRBD1 (5 bases). The CDR3 covers 14 residues. Germline CDR1 is MNHNS and CDR2 is SASEGT. The CDR3 loop reads CASKSTGYNQPRHF. The CDR3 DNA reads TGTGCCAGCAAATCCACAGGATACAATCAGCCCCGGCATTTT.

There are a few counts of this clonotype. The chain joins TRBV5-1 to TRBJ2-1; 7 bases align to TRBD1. The CDR3 is 15 residues long. The J segment lost 5 bases and the V segment lost 8 bases, leaving 13 bases of the junction unmatched. The V gene's germline CDR1 is SGHRS and CDR2 YFSETQ. In DNA, the CDR3 is TGCGCCAGACCATTAAGGGGACAGAAAAACAATGAGCAGTTCTTC. Its translation: CARPLRGQKNNEQFF.

This chain joins TRBV6-1 and TRBJ2-7, with D hard to call. Trimming left V 4 bases short and J 0 bases short, with 7 bases between. Per the germline V gene, CDR1 is MNHNS and CDR2 is SASEGT. The CDR3 loop spans 13 amino acids. CDR3 amino acids: CASSGQNSYEQYF. In nucleotides, the CDR3 is TGTGCCAGCAGTGGACAAAACTCCTACGAGCAGTACTTC.

This chain connects TRBV5-5 to TRBJ2-7; D may be TRBD1 (5 bases). V lost 5 bases and J 1 base, leaving 19 bases between the germline ends. The CDR3 is made up of 16 amino acids. Per germline, CDR1 SGHKS and CDR2 YYEKEE (reference sequence). The CDR3 nucleotides read TGTGCCAGCAGGGAAACAGGCAATGTTTGGTCCTACGAGCAGTACTTC. Protein product: CASRETGNVWSYEQYF. Filled out from reference TRBV5-5 and TRBJ2-7, the complete variable domain reads DAGVTQSPTHLIKTRGQQVTLRCSPISGHKSVSWYQQVLGQGPQFIFQYYEKEERGRGNFPDRFSARQFPNYSSELNVNALLLGDSALYLCASRETGNVWSYEQYFGPGTRLTVT.

The table lists this clonotype with many counts. This sequence joins TRBV12-3 or TRBV12-4 and TRBJ2-2; no clear D gene. Trimming pared 5 bases from V and 7 bases from J, leaving 11 bases between. CDR3 size: 13 residues. CDR3: CASSLGRSGELFF. The CDR3 DNA sequence: TGTGCCAGCAGTCTCGGGCGTAGCGGGGAGCTGTTTTTT.

This clonotype was seen at least ten times. In DNA, the CDR3 is TGTGCCAGCAGTGAGGGACAGGGAATAGCCAAAAACATTCAGTACTTC. Translated: CASSEGQGIAKNIQYF. The J gene is TRBJ2-4, the V gene TRBV6-1, with TRBD1 matching over 9 bases. V lost 3 bases, J lost 0 bases, and 3 bases stayed unmatched. Looked up from germline, CDR1 is MNHNS and CDR2 is SASEGT. The CDR3 is 16 amino acids.